The 20 T cell receptor beta chains below all came from one sample that was sequenced in a study of T-cell reconstitution after alpha-beta-depleted transplantation in children. TCRbeta library preparation incorporated unique molecular identifiers. One entry per CDR3 protein results from TCRdb running MiXCR on the PCR reads. The sample consists of approximately 520,000 distinct CDR3 sequences, roughly 11% of them appearing once. The starting material was PBMCs, mostly from graft donor cells, obtained 180 days after TCRalphabeta/CD19-depleted stem cell transplant. These receptors all come from a female patient aged 2 to 10 who had a stem cell transplant for aplastic anemia, so the T cells may come from the graft donor.

This chain uses TRBV7-1 with TRBJ2-4; TRBD1 aligns across 9 bases. TRBV7-1 is identified as an open reading frame with a role that is uncertain. CDR3 length: 17 residues. Germline trimming cut 3 bases from V and 11 bases from J; bases unmatched to any gene: 17. The CDR3 nucleotides read TGTGCCAGCAGCTCCCCCCGCCGGGACAGGGTAAACTCGGTTCAGTACTTC. Translating gives CASSSPRRDRVNSVQYF.

V gene TRBV7-8 combines with J gene TRBJ2-7, with TRBD2 matching over 10 bases. With 5 bases clipped from V and 2 bases from J, the junction kept 15 bases outside the gene matches. This CDR3 contains 18 residues. Germline values: CDR1 SGHVS, CDR2 FQNEAQ. CDR3 protein: CASSPRVVRTSGTYEQYV. The CDR3 nucleotides are TGTGCCAGCAGCCCCCGAGTGGTTCGGACTAGCGGCACCTACGAGCAGTACGTC.

This clonotype was counted only a few times. The rearrangement joins TRBV5-1 to TRBJ2-1; D may match TRBD1 or TRBD2 (5 bases each). Germline V gene sequence: CDR1 SGHRS, CDR2 YFSETQ. V was shortened by 3 bases and J by 7 bases, with 14 bases between the two germline ends. The CDR3 spans 14 residues. The CDR3 is CASSWGTALNEQFF. The CDR3 region has the DNA TGCGCCAGCAGCTGGGGGACGGCTCTAAATGAGCAGTTCTTC.

This clonotype has just a few counts. This CDR3 is CASSYLTGRGETQYF. CDR3 nucleotide sequence: TGTGCCAGCAGTTACCTTACCGGACGCGGCGAGACCCAGTACTTC. This sequence joins TRBV6-2 or TRBV6-3 and TRBJ2-5; D unresolved. CDR3 length: 15 residues. The V and J ends lost 2 bases and 5 bases respectively, with 15 bases between them. Germline V gene lookup returns CDR1 MNHEY and CDR2 SVGEGT.

In its sample, this clonotype was seen a few times. The chain employs TRBV6-5 and TRBJ1-5; no reliable D call. CDR3 size: 15 residues. CDR1 is MNHEY, CDR2 SVGAGI, per germline. Trimming pared 0 bases from V and 3 bases from J, leaving 9 bases between. Written as DNA, the CDR3 is TGTGCCAGCAGTTACTCCCCAAGGTCCAATCAGCCCCAGCATTTT. Its protein is CASSYSPRSNQPQHF.

The chain links TRBV4-2 to TRBJ2-7; D might be TRBD2 (5 bases). The V end was cut by 0 bases, the J end by 6 bases, with 9 bases between. The CDR3 length is 13 residues. The germline CDR1 and CDR2 sequences are LGHNA and YNFKEQ. CDR3 nucleotides: TGTGCCAGCAGCCAAGAGGGCGGGTCCGAGCAGTACTTC. Amino acid sequence: CASSQEGGSEQYF.

This clonotype was recorded a few times. The rearrangement links TRBV5-1 to TRBJ1-1; possibly TRBD1 for D (5 bases). Deletions cut 4 bases from V and 1 base from J, with 14 bases between. The CDR3 consists of 15 residues. Germline CDR1 reads SGHRS; CDR2 reads YFSETQ. CDR3 in amino acids: CASSGAGTANTEAFF. The CDR3, as DNA: TGCGCCAGCAGCGGGGCCGGGACGGCGAACACTGAAGCTTTCTTT.

This clonotype turned up a few times. V and J are TRBV20-1 and TRBJ2-3; 8 positions agree with TRBD2. This CDR3 has 14 amino acids. Germline CDR1 is DFQATT and CDR2 is SNEGSKA (reference sequence). V lost 6 bases and J lost 2; bases outside the gene matches: 7. The CDR3 reads CSAEGLVVTDTQYF. Here the CDR3 DNA reads TGCAGTGCGGAGGGACTAGTTGTCACAGATACGCAGTATTTT.

J is TRBJ2-3 and V is TRBV12-3 or TRBV12-4; no clear D. The germline V and J ends were trimmed by 6 bases and 5 bases, with 15 bases remaining between them. The CDR3 loop spans 14 amino acids. The CDR3 DNA sequence: TGTGCCAGCAGCTCCGAAGGACCGGGAGATACGCAGTATTTT. As protein: CASSSEGPGDTQYF.

This clonotype was detected only a few times. The chain joins TRBV7-2 to TRBJ1-2, with 10 bases lining up with TRBD1. V gave up 5 bases and J gave up 2 bases; unmatched junction bases: 8. The germline V gene has CDR1 SGHTA and CDR2 FQGNSA. The CDR3 is 16 residues long. DNA of the CDR3: TGTGCCAGCAGCCCGTACCGGGGACAGGGGAACTATGGCTACACCTTC. It encodes CASSPYRGQGNYGYTF.

Only a few counts were recorded for this clonotype. This chain connects TRBV6-1 to TRBJ1-3, with D perhaps matching TRBD1 (6 bases). The germline CDR1 and CDR2 sequences are MNHNS and SASEGT. There are 15 residues in the CDR3. V lost 7 bases and J lost 0, with 13 bases in between. The CDR3, as DNA: TGTGCCAGCAAGGGGGACATCGGCTCTGGAAACACCATATATTTT. It is translated as CASKGDIGSGNTIYF.

This clonotype was recorded at least ten times. CDR3: CSARDVLAVNTGELFF. The CDR3 coding sequence is TGCAGTGCTAGAGATGTACTAGCGGTGAACACCGGGGAGCTGTTTTTT. This rearrangement joins TRBV20-1 to TRBJ2-2, with TRBD2 identical over 8 bases. V lost 0 bases to trimming and J lost 1 base; unmatched junction nucleotides: 4. Germline assignment: CDR1 DFQATT and CDR2 SNEGSKA (reference sequence). This CDR3 spans 16 amino acids.

The rearrangement links TRBV20-1 to TRBJ2-1, with 10 bases fitting TRBD2. Germline CDR1 DFQATT, CDR2 SNEGSKA (reference sequence). The CDR3 extends over 14 amino acids. V shed 6 bases and J 4 bases; nucleotides not matched to a gene: 6. CDR3 amino acids: CSATRTSGYNEQFF. The DNA for the CDR3 is TGCAGTGCCACGAGGACTAGCGGATACAATGAGCAGTTCTTC.

This clonotype showed up just a few times. The rearrangement uses TRBV27 and TRBJ2-1, with D maybe TRBD1 (6 bases). Deletions cut 3 bases from V and 5 bases from J, with 8 bases between. The length of the CDR3 is 13 residues. Germline assignment: CDR1 MNHEY and CDR2 SMNVEV (reference sequence). This chain's CDR3 is CASSFYRDNEQFF. In DNA form, the CDR3 reads TGTGCCAGCAGTTTTTACAGGGACAATGAGCAGTTCTTC.

The chain uses TRBV20-1 and TRBJ1-1, with D maybe TRBD1 (5 bases). V lost 6 bases, J lost 0 bases, and 5 bases lay in between. This CDR3 contains 11 residues. From germline, CDR1 is DFQATT and CDR2 SNEGSKA (reference sequence). CDR3 sequence (DNA): TGCAGTGCGGGGGTGAACACTGAAGCTTTCTTT. Its translation is CSAGVNTEAFF.

There are many counts of this clonotype. The chain uses TRBV5-4 and TRBJ2-7; tentatively, D is TRBD1 (7 bases). This CDR3 region has 14 residues. The ends were cut back, 5 bases at V and 1 base at J, with 13 bases in the middle. The germline CDR1 and CDR2 sequences are SGHNT and YYREEE (reference sequence). The CDR3 loop is CASSQGGGSYEQYV. CDR3 nucleotide sequence: TGTGCCAGCAGTCAGGGGGGAGGTTCCTACGAGCAGTACGTC.

This clonotype occurred once. The chain employs TRBV7-9 and TRBJ2-1, with D perhaps TRBD2 (6 bases). Trimming cost V 1 base and J 4 bases, with 17 bases left between them. The CDR3 runs to 17 residues. CDR1 is SEHNR, CDR2 FQNEAQ, per germline (reference sequence). The CDR3 is CASSLEERLVWYNEQFF. The CDR3 bases are TGTGCCAGCAGCTTAGAAGAGAGACTAGTCTGGTACAATGAGCAGTTCTTC.

This clonotype was seen more than once but under ten times. The V call is TRBV9, the J call TRBJ1-1, with D perhaps matching TRBD1 (6 bases). The CDR3 spans 16 residues. Trimming removed 4 bases at V and 4 bases at J, with 20 bases between. Germline assignment: CDR1 SGDLS and CDR2 YYNGEE. This chain's CDR3 is CASSPTVGKGGTEAFF. CDR3 nucleotides: TGTGCCAGCAGCCCAACCGTGGGGAAAGGGGGCACTGAAGCTTTCTTT.

The chain carries TRBV28 and TRBJ1-1; D not resolved. Germline V gene sequence: CDR1 MDHEN, CDR2 SYDVKM. The CDR3 extends over 15 amino acids. The V gene lost 3 bases and the J gene lost 6 bases, with 17 bases spanning the gap. CDR3 sequence: CASSFQGRARPEAFF. In DNA form, the CDR3 reads TGTGCCAGCAGTTTCCAAGGACGGGCCCGGCCTGAAGCTTTCTTT.

J is TRBJ2-1 and V is TRBV6-2 or TRBV6-3, with a tentative D call TRBD1 (6 bases). Between the trimmed V and J ends, which lost 5 bases and 8 bases, there was a span of 19 bases. There are 15 residues in the CDR3. Germline CDR1 and CDR2: MNHEY and SVGEGT. The CDR3 region is CASSQEQGMVDEQFF. CDR3 bases: TGTGCCAGCAGTCAGGAACAGGGTATGGTTGATGAGCAGTTCTTC.